This TCR beta chain was captured in a study of cytomegalovirus exposure and HLA in healthy donors. Study-level results: Researchers counted roughly 150 TCR beta chains as cytomegalovirus-associated.

As to this clone: Its antigen is unidentified.

Sequencing was performed with immunoSEQ multiplex PCR; in TCRdb, only in-frame clones are kept and a portion is missing. The table lists about 240,000 clones, approximately 83% of them singletons, with less than 1.5% in the top ten. The CDR3 is 15 amino acids. CDR1 is MGHRA and CDR2 is YSYEKL in the germline V gene. Trimming stripped 3 bases from V and 5 bases from J, with 14 bases between. Sequenced sample: PBMCs. The clonotype was recovered from a woman in her thirties in good health and CMV-seropositive. The chain carries TRBV4-1 and TRBJ1-5; D uncertain. The DNA for the CDR3 is TGCGCCAGCAGCCACGGTCCCCTGCGGGATCAGCCCCAGCATTTT. Amino acids: CASSHGPLRDQPQHF.